This T cell receptor (beta chain) came from a study of T cells in tumors after PD-1 blockade. About the research overall: During anti-PD-1 treatment, some patients continued daily vismodegib 150 mg. Mean per blood sample: 113,528 templates (about 24,000-260,000), about 37,000 unique clonotypes.

Points on this clone: Its antigen is currently unknown. At one boundary the junction diverges from the germline segment, which might be a read error.

Per germline, CDR1 MNHEY and CDR2 SMNVEV (reference sequence). CDR3 length equals 14 residues. General observations from the study: Blood contained approximately 40% of the tumor's TCR clonotypes.

Sequenced by immunoSEQ multiplex PCR; TCRdb stores in-frame clones only, minus some. The sample includes some 14,000 clones, roughly 82% of them seen just once. This TCR derives from a human donor with basal cell carcinoma. V gene TRBV27 combines with J gene TRBJ2-4, with D perhaps TRBD1 (5 bases). The starting material was PBMCs, obtained after anti-PD-1 treatment. CDR3 loop: CTSGALLAKNIQYF. The CDR3, as DNA: TGTACCAGTGGGGCTCTCCTAGCCAAAAACATTCAGTACTTC.